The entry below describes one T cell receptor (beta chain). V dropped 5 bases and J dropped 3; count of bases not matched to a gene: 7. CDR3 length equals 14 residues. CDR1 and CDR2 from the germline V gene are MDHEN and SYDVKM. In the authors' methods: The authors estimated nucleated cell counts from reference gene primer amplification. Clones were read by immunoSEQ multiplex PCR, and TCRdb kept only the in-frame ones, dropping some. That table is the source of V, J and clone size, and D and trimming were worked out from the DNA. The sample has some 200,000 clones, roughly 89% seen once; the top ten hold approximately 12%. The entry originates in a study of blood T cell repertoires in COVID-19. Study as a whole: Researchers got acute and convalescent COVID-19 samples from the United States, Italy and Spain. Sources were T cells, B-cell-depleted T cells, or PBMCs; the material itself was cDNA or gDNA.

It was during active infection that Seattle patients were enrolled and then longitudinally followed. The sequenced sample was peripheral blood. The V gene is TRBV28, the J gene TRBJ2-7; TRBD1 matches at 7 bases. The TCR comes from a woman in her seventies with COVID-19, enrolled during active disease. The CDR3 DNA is TGTGCCAGCAGTCCGACAGGGTGGGGCTACGAGCAGTACTTC. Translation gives CASSPTGWGYEQYF.